This T cell receptor (beta chain) appears in the sequencing data of a study of CD8 T cells in Susac syndrome. Study findings and constraints: The study conceded that relatively few individuals underwent its TCR sequencing and HLA analysis.

To note about this clonotype: The antigen remains unidentified. The conserved phenylalanine or tryptophan normally closing the CDR3 is absent here, so this likely arose from a read error.

TCR beta sequences were obtained from blood CD8+ and CD4+ T cells. Negative isolation was used for CD8+ and CD4+ T cells, and FACS enrichment was applied to TEMRA cells. The V end was cut by 4 bases, the J end by 0 bases, with 19 bases between. This CDR3 region has 19 residues. Germline lookup yields CDR1 MNHEY and CDR2 SVGEGT. About 0.5 to 1 ug RNA was reverse transcribed with random hexamers. An immunoSEQ multiplex PCR generated amplified TCR beta CDR3 products spanning 54 Vbeta and 13 Jbeta. Using its own MiXCR run on the immunoSEQ multiplex PCR reads, TCRdb lists one record per CDR3 protein. The table has around 270,000 distinct CDR3 sequences, 70% to 90% seen once; the top ten hold approximately 0.18%.

V and J are TRBV6-2 or TRBV6-3 and TRBJ2-6, with D tentatively TRBD2 (5 bases). This receptor was taken from a human donor with multiple sclerosis. Sequenced sample: CD8+ T cells from PBMCs. Here the CDR3 reads CASSSIRAEEASGANVLTS. In nucleotides, the CDR3 is TGTGCCAGCAGTTCCATCCGGGCCGAGGAGGCCTCTGGGGCCAACGTCCTGACTTCC.